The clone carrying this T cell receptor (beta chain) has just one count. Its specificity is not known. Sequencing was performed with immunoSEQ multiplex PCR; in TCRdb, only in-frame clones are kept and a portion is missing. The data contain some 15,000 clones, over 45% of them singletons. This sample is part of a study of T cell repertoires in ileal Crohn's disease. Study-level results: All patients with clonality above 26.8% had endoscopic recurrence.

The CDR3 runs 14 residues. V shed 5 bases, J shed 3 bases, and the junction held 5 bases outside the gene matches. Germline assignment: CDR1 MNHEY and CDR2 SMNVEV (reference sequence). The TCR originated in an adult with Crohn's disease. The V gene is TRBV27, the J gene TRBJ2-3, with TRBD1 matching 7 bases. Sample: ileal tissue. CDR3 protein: CASSRRQGTDTQYF. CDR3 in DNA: TGTGCCAGCAGTCGACGACAGGGTACAGATACGCAGTATTTT.